This T cell receptor beta chain was identified during a study of blood T cell repertoires in COVID-19. Study background: Researchers got acute and convalescent COVID-19 samples from the United States, Italy and Spain. PBMCs, B-cell-depleted T cells, or T cells provided the cDNA or gDNA that made up the material.

The CDR3 is made up of 12 amino acids. V was trimmed by 6 bases and J by 3 bases, leaving 9 bases between them. As handled by the study authors: Amplification of reference gene primers was used by the study to estimate nucleated cell counts. Only in-frame clones appear in the TCRdb table, and some are missing; sequencing was by immunoSEQ multiplex PCR. V, J and clone size are taken as reported in that table, and D and trimming were inferred from the DNA itself. This table has about 220,000 clones, 65% to 85% appearing once. This TCR derives from a woman in her 50s with acute or convalescent COVID-19. The chain is built from TRBV12-3 or TRBV12-4 and TRBJ2-7, with D perhaps TRBD1 (5 bases). The sequencing sample was made of peripheral blood. This CDR3 is CASSPTDYEQYF. CDR3 bases: TGTGCCAGCAGCCCGACAGACTACGAGCAGTACTTC.